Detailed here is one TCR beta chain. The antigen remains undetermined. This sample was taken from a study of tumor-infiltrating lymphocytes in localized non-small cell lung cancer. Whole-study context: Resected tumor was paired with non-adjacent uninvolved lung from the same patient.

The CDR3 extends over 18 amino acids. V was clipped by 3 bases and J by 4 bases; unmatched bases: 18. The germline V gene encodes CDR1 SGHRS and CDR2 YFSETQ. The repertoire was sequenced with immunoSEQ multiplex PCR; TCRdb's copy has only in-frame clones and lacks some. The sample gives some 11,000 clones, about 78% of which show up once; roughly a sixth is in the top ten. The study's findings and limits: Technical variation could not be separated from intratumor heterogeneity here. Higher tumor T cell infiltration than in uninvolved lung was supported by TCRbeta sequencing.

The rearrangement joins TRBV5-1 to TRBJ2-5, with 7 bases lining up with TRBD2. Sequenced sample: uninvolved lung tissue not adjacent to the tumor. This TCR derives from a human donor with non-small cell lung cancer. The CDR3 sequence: CASSSIPLIAGDGETQYF. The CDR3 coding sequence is TGCGCCAGCAGCTCGATCCCTCTGATCGCGGGAGATGGAGAGACCCAGTACTTC. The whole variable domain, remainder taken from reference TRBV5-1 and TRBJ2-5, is KAGVTQTPRYLIKTRGQQVTLSCSPISGHRSVSWYQQTPGQGLQFLFEYFSETQRNKGNFPGRFSGRQFSNSRSEMNVSTLELGDSALYLCASSSIPLIAGDGETQYFGPGTRLLVL.